This TCR beta chain was documented in a study of siplizumab effects on memory and regulatory T cells (dated by TCRdb to between 2017 and 2020). Background on the whole study: The effect of the anti-CD2 antibody siplizumab on alloreactive T-cell subsets was examined in allogeneic mixed lymphocyte reactions constructed from human PBMCs.

A word on this clone: Its antigen is currently not known. No clone much larger than this one lies a single base away; base qualities are absent.

The library was generated by the immunoSEQ multiplex PCR assay. Approximately 100,000 TCR templates per sample were assayed on the deep sequencing platform. Genomic DNA extracted from sorted T cells was used for TCRbeta CDR3 sequencing. Processing in the source paper ran as follows. The R programming language was used for clonal analysis of the TCRbeta CDR3 data. Alloreactive CD4+ and CD8+ clones were defined by comparing unstimulated samples with post-reaction CFSE-low samples. Regulatory or non-regulatory origin was assigned to alloreactive CD4+ clones by matching of sequences to sorted unstimulated Treg and non-Treg repertoires. TCRdb's version of the immuneACCESS table is confined to in-frame rearrangements and falls short of the full clone set. An unresolved V gene accounts for under half of the shortfall where checked; the remainder is of unknown origin. V and J calls and clone size are given by that table; D and trimming were obtained from the DNA. For this sample there are roughly 100,000 clones; 90% to 95% appear just once. The ten largest account for roughly 1% of the sample.

Broad study findings and their caveats: Greater diversity appeared to be present in unstimulated naive T cells than in memory T cells, and a substantial contribution to the alloresponse seemed to be made by naive cells. Whether proliferating Tregs from siplizumab cultures were suppressive was not functionally confirmed. Siplizumab significantly reduced the cumulative frequency of alloreactive sequences traceable to unstimulated CD4+ memory T cells. For roughly 80-96% of proliferating CD4+ or CD8+ clones, no naive or memory phenotype could be assigned. Because sequences below about 10^-5 frequency were poorly captured, only a minor fraction of alloreactive clones could be mapped to unstimulated subsets. Among mappable alloreactive CD4+ clones, an average Treg-derived fraction of about 69% was observed with siplizumab, compared with 26.9% in control reactions.

TCRbeta CDR3 sequencing was performed on sorted unstimulated T cells and on proliferating T cells recovered from mixed lymphocyte reactions. Fresh whole blood from about eleven HLA-typed healthy donors served as the source for isolating PBMCs. The TCR was taken from a human donor in good health. Sequencing input: CD4+ T cells sorted from blood.

The CDR3 in this case is CASSRWTVSNTEAFF. Read as DNA, the sequence is TGTGCCAGCAGTAGATGGACAGTAAGCAACACTGAAGCTTTCTTT. This chain is built from TRBV6-1 and TRBJ1-1; TRBD1 is possibly the D segment (6 matching bases). Deletion took 5 bases off V and 2 bases off J, with a span of 15 bases between the germline ends. As encoded in the germline V gene, CDR1 is MNHNS while CDR2 is SASEGT. Including cysteine and phenylalanine, the CDR3 has 15 amino acids. The retained sequence is limited to the CDR3, 45 bases, with the frame set at the first base.